This is a list of T cell receptor beta chains from one sample in a study of shared clonotypes between healthy human individuals. The method was immunoSEQ multiplex PCR; TCRdb's version includes in-frame clones alone and lacks a portion of them. The data show fewer than 2.5 million clones, with roughly 93% seen just once and more than 0.35% held by the top ten. The material sequenced was naive CD4+ T cells from PBMCs. These receptors originate from a man younger than 30 in good health. Some clones in this sample may be carry-over from other donors' samples. Both conserved end residues are trimmed from each CDR3. Some rows have no size entry. The others give once, few or many, or a class for an expanded clone.

J gene,clone size,V gene,CDR3 protein
TRBJ2-7,-,TRBV6-5,ASSYGTASYEQY
TRBJ2-1,-,TRBV7-9,ASSLGELGGNEQF
TRBJ2-5,-,TRBV6-1,ASSAIGEGPRQETQY
TRBJ1-2,-,TRBV10-3,AIKSTEFNYGYT
TRBJ2-5,-,TRBV4-1,ASSPRVVGAGGWVTQY
TRBJ2-7,-,TRBV5-1,ASSLLGEQY
TRBJ2-7,-,TRBV15,ATSPGVTGPYEQY
TRBJ2-7,-,TRBV18,ASSPARAGGIYEQY
TRBJ2-2,-,TRBV21-1,ASSKDTGQARTGELF
TRBJ1-5,-,TRBV15,ATSRGGTLNQPQH
TRBJ1-1,once,TRBV5-1,ASSIGTGGSTEAF
TRBJ2-7,-,TRBV2,ARRGLAFEQY
TRBJ1-5,-,TRBV19,AIGTYYSNQPQH
TRBJ1-1,-,TRBV7-3,ASSLAGLAEAF
TRBJ2-2,-,TRBV28,ASSSAGTSTGELF
TRBJ1-1,-,TRBV5-1,ASSLAGVSEAF
TRBJ1-2,-,TRBV5-1,ASTSDRPGHGYT
TRBJ2-5,-,TRBV7-2,ASSLVSGQETQY
TRBJ1-1,once,TRBV7-9,ASSPRTGDNTEAF
TRBJ2-7,once,TRBV11-3,ASSLPGGEQY
TRBJ1-2,-,TRBV12-5,ASGLVPGSYT
TRBJ1-5,few,TRBV6-1,ASSELRDWSNQPQH
TRBJ1-3,once,TRBV10-3,AIGAGYSGNTIY
TRBJ1-3,-,TRBV7-9,ASSSGTGNTIY
TRBJ2-5,once,TRBV6-4,ASSEDRIQETQY
TRBJ1-1,-,TRBV5-4,ASSIARTEAF
TRBJ2-1,-,TRBV5-4,ASSTTAGSGNEQF
TRBJ2-7,-,TRBV2,ASSPSRAGGLNEQY
TRBJ2-1,-,TRBV28,ASSLPGLAYNEQF
TRBJ2-1,-,TRBV6-4,ASRSDRGGYNEQF
TRBJ2-5,-,TRBV2,ASSRTGGGETQY
TRBJ2-5,-,TRBV28,ASSFLGVAQTQY
TRBJ2-5,once,TRBV20-1,SAPSTGTQY
TRBJ2-1,-,TRBV5-4,ASTSNPNDYNEQF
TRBJ2-5,-,TRBV25-1,ASSGVTGTSEETQY
TRBJ2-2,-,TRBV4-1,ASSQLRIGTGELF
TRBJ1-2,once,TRBV2,ASRSRVSNYGYT
TRBJ2-1,-,TRBV18,ASSSYRGATGGEQF
TRBJ2-7,-,TRBV5-8,ASSLKTGPSNFYEQY
TRBJ1-3,-,TRBV28,ASTTGRATGNTIY
TRBJ1-2,-,TRBV7-9,ASSSSQERTGLDGYT